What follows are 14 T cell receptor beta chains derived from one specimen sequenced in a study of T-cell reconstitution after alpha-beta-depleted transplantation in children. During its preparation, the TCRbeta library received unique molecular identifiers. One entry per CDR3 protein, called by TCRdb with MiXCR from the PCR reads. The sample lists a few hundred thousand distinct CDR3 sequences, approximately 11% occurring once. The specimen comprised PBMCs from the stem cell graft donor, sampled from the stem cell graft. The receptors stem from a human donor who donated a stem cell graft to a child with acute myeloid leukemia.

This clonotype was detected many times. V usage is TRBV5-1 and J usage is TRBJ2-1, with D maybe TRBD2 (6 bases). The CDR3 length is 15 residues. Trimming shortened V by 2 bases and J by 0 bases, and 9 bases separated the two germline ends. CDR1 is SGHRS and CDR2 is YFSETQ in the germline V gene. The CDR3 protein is CASSFSGPSYNEQFF. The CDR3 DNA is TGCGCCAGCAGCTTTAGCGGCCCCTCCTACAATGAGCAGTTCTTC. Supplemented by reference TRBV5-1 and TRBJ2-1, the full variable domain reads KAGVTQTPRYLIKTRGQQVTLSCSPISGHRSVSWYQQTPGQGLQFLFEYFSETQRNKGNFPGRFSGRQFSNSRSEMNVSTLELGDSALYLCASSFSGPSYNEQFFGPGTRLTVL.

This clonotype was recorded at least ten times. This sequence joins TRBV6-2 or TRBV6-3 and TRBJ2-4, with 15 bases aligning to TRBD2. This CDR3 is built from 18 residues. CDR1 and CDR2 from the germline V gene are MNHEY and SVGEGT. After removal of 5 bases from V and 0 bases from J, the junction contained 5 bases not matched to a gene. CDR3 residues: CASSPGLAGGPAKNIQYF. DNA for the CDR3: TGTGCCAGCAGTCCCGGACTAGCGGGAGGGCCAGCCAAAAACATTCAGTACTTC.

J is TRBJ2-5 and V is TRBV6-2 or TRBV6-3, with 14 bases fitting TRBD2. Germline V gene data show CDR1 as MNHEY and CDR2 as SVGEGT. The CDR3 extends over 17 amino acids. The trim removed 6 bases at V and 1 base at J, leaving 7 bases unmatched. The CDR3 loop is CASRVGLAGGTQETQYF. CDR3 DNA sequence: TGTGCCAGCAGGGTAGGACTAGCGGGGGGTACCCAAGAGACCCAGTACTTC.

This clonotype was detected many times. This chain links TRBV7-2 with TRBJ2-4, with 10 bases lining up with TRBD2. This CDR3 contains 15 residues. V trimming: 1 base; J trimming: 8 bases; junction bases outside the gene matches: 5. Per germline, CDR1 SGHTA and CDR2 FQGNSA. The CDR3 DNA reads TGTGCCAGCAGCTTAGGGAGCGGGAGGGTTGACATTCAGTACTTC. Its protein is CASSLGSGRVDIQYF.

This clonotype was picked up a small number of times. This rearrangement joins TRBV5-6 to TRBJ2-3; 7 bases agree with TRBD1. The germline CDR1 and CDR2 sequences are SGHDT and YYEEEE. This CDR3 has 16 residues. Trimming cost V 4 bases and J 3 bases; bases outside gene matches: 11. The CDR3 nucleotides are TGTGCCAGCAGCCAGACTCAGGGGGACACTACAGATACGCAGTATTTT. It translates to CASSQTQGDTTDTQYF.

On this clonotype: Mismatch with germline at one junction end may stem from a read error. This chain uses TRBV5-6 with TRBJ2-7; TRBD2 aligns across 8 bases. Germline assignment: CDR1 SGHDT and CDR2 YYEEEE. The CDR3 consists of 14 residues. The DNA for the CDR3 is TGTGCCAGCAGTACCGGGAGGGCCAACTACGCGCAGTACTTC. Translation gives CASSTGRANYAQYF.

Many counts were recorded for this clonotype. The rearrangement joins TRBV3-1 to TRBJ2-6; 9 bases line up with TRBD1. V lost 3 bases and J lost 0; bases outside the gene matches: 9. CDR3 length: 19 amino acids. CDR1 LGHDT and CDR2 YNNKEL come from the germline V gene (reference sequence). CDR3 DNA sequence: TGTGCCAGCAGCCATAACCCGGGACAGGGTAGCTCTGGGGCCAACGTCCTGACTTTC. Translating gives CASSHNPGQGSSGANVLTF.

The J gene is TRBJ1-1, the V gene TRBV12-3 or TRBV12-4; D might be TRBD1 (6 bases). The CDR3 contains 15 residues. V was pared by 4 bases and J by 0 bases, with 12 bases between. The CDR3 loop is CASSYQTGVNTEAFF. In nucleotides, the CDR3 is TGTGCCAGCAGTTACCAGACAGGAGTGAACACTGAAGCTTTCTTT.

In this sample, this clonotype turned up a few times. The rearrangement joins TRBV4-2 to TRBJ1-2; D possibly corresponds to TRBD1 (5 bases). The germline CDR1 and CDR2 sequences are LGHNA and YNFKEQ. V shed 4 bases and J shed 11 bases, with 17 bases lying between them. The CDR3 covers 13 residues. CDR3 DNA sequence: TGTGCCAGCAGCCCAAACACCGACAGCAAATACACCTTC. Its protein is CASSPNTDSKYTF.

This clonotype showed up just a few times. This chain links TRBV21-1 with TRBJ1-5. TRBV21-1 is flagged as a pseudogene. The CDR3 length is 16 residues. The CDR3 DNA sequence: TGTGCCAGCAGCAAAGAATTGAGAACTAGCAATCAGCCCCAGCATTTT. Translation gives CASSKELRTSNQPQHF.

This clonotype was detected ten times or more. In DNA, the CDR3 is TGCGCCAGCAGCAAGCAACTAGCGGGGGGCGCAGATACGCAGTATTTT. The encoded protein is CASSKQLAGGADTQYF. The genes are TRBV5-1 and TRBJ2-3, with 12 nucleotides matching TRBD2. V shed 4 bases, J shed 4 bases, and the junction held 7 bases outside the gene matches. The germline V gene has CDR1 SGHRS and CDR2 YFSETQ. The CDR3 is 16 residues long.

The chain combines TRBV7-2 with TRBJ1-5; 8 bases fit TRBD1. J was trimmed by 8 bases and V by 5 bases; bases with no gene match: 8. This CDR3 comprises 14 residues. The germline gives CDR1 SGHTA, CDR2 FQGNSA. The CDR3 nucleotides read TGTGCCAGCAGCGGGACAGGTATCTACGAGCCCCAGCATTTT. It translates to CASSGTGIYEPQHF.

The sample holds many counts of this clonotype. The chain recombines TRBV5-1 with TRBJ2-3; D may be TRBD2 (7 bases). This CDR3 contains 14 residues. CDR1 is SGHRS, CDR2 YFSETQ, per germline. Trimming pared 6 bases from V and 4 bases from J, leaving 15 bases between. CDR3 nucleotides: TGCGCCAGCACAGAGGGGGGGCCCCCAGATACGCAGTATTTT. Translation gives CASTEGGPPDTQYF.

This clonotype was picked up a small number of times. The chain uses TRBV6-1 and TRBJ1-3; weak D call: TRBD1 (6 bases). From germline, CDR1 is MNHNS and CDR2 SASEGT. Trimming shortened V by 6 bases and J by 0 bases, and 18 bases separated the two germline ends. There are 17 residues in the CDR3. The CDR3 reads CASSRGLTGSSGNTIYF. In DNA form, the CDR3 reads TGTGCCAGCAGCCGCGGCTTAACAGGGAGCTCTGGAAACACCATATATTTT.